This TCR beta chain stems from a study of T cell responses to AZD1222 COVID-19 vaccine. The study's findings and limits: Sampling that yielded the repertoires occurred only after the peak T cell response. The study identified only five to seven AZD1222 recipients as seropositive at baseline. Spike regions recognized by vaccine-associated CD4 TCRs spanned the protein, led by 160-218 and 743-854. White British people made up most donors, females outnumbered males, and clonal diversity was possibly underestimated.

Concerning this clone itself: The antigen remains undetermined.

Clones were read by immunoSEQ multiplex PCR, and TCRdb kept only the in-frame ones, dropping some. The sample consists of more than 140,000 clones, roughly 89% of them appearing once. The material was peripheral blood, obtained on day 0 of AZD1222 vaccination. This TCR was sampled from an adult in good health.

In DNA form, the CDR3 reads TGTGCCAGCAGTGCCCTTCTAGGGCCCCAGCATTTT. Translation gives CASSALLGPQHF. V is TRBV28 and J is TRBJ1-5, with D uncertain. This CDR3 is built from 12 residues. The germline CDR1 and CDR2 sequences are MDHEN and SYDVKM. With 5 bases removed from V and 9 bases from J, the gap between germline ends came to 11 bases.